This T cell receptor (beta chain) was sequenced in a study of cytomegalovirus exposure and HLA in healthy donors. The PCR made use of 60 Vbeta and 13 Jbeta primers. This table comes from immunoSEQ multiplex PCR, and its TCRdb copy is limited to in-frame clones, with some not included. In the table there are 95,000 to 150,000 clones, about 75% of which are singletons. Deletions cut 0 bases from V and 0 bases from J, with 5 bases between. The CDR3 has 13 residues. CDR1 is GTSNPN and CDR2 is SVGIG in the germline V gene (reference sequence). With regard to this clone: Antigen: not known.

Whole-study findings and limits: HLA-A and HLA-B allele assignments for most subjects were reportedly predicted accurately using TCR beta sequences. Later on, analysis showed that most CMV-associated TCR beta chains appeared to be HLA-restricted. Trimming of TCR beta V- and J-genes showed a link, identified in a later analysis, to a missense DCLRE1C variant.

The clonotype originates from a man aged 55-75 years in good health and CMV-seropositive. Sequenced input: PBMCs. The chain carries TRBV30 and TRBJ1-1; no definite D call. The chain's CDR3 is CAWSVSVNTEAFF. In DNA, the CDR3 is TGTGCCTGGAGTGTGTCTGTGAACACTGAAGCTTTCTTT.